Each of the 20 T cell receptor beta chains below was sequenced from the same sample in a study of spatial heterogeneity in lung cancer. Study-wide results and caveats: Tumors with more nonsynonymous mutations had more expanded intratumoral alpha and beta TCRs.

The time point is: sample taken at primary tumor resection. These receptors have no identified antigens. In TCRdb, the 5' RACE reads were re-called with MiXCR into one record per CDR3 protein. This table has 2,500 or so distinct CDR3 sequences, roughly 5.8% appearing once. Source: lung tumor tissue, taken at surgery. The receptors come from a male donor with early-stage non-small cell lung cancer.

Points on this clonotype: Found in a library prepared for alpha chains, this beta chain is an off-target read, and its abundance has little meaning. The chain employs TRBV7-9 and TRBJ2-3; no clear D. CDR3 size: 15 residues. The V and J ends lost 5 bases and 1 base respectively, with 13 bases between them. From germline, CDR1 is SEHNR and CDR2 FQNEAQ (reference sequence). Here the CDR3 reads CASSLRGFRTDTQYF. CDR3 DNA: TGTGCCAGCAGCCTCCGAGGATTTCGCACAGATACGCAGTATTTT. The whole variable domain, remainder taken from reference TRBV7-9 and TRBJ2-3, is DTGVSQNPRHKITKRGQNVTFRCDPISEHNRLYWYRQTLGQGPEFLTYFQNEAQLEKSRLLSDRFSAERPKGSFSTLEIQRTEQGDSAMYLCASSLRGFRTDTQYFGPGTRLTVL.

This clonotype was seen many times. Within a library made for alpha chains, this beta chain is off target, and its count is uninformative. The chain joins TRBV28 to TRBJ1-5; TRBD1 is a possible D gene (5 bases). The length of the CDR3 is 15 residues. The V gene's germline CDR1 is MDHEN and CDR2 SYDVKM. V shed 2 bases and J shed 6 bases, with 14 bases lying between them. CDR3 nucleotides: TGTGCCAGCAGTTTAACTGACCGGGGGGGTCAGCCCCAGCATTTT. Translating it yields CASSLTDRGGQPQHF.

With regard to this clonotype: This beta chain appears as a stray read in a library generated for alpha chains; its size is not informative. DNA for the CDR3: TGTGCCAGCAGTCGGGACAACAATCAGCCCCAGCATTTT. Translated, it gives CASSRDNNQPQHF. V gene TRBV3-1 combines with J gene TRBJ1-5; the D gene is possibly TRBD1 (6 bases). The CDR3 covers 13 residues. Trimming took off 6 bases at V and 3 bases at J, with 9 bases between the two ends. The germline CDR1 and CDR2 sequences are LGHDT and YNNKEL (reference sequence).

This clonotype has a handful of counts. Found in a library prepared for alpha chains, this beta chain is an off-target read, and its abundance has little meaning. V gene TRBV19 combines with J gene TRBJ2-4; 12 bases fit TRBD2. The CDR3 has 17 residues. The germline CDR1 and CDR2 sequences are LNHDA and SQIVND (reference sequence). V gave up 6 bases and J gave up 1 base; unmatched junction bases: 7. The CDR3, as DNA: TGTGCCAGTAGGCAGACTAGCGGGAGCTCGGCCAAAAACATTCAGTACTTC. Encoded protein: CASRQTSGSSAKNIQYF.

This clonotype is termed medium-sized. The library was prepared for alpha chains; this beta chain is a stray read, so its frequency means little. V gene TRBV5-6 combines with J gene TRBJ2-5; tentatively, D is TRBD1 (6 bases). CDR3 length: 12 residues. Germline CDR1 is SGHDT and CDR2 is YYEEEE. The DNA of the CDR3 is TGTGCTACGACTGGACAGCAAGAGACCCAGTACTTC. It translates to CATTGQQETQYF.

This clonotype was seen ten or more times. The library was designed around alpha chains, so this beta chain is a stray read whose abundance carries little weight. CDR3 coding DNA: TGTGCCAGCAGTATAGGACAGGGGTGGAATCAGCCCCAGCATTTT. The encoded protein is CASSIGQGWNQPQHF. V and J are TRBV28 and TRBJ1-5; 9 positions match TRBD1. V shed 5 bases and J 4 bases; nucleotides not matched to a gene: 6. This CDR3 is built from 15 residues. CDR1 is MDHEN and CDR2 is SYDVKM in the germline V gene.

This clonotype showed up just a few times. This beta chain came through as a stray read in a library set up for alpha chains, and its size says little. The V gene is TRBV6-6, the J gene TRBJ2-5; D is possibly TRBD1 (8 bases). Trimming pared 5 bases from V and 7 bases from J, leaving 20 bases between. Germline CDR1 reads MNHNY; CDR2 reads SVGAGI (reference sequence). There are 15 residues in the CDR3. CDR3 sequence (DNA): TGTGCCAGCAGTCTAGGGACAGGCGGCGGGGGGACCCAGTACTTC. Translating gives CASSLGTGGGGTQYF.

This clonotype is labeled medium-sized. This beta chain turned up in a library designed for alpha chains; as an off-target read, its abundance says little. This rearrangement joins TRBV20-1 to TRBJ1-5, with TRBD1 matching over 9 bases. Trimming cost V 3 bases and J 7 bases; bases outside gene matches: 10. This CDR3 contains 15 residues. Germline assignment: CDR1 DFQATT and CDR2 SNEGSKA (reference sequence). CDR3 loop: CSASERGQGWQPQHF. The CDR3 nucleotides are TGCAGTGCTAGTGAACGAGGACAGGGGTGGCAGCCCCAGCATTTT.

Ten or more counts support this clonotype. This beta chain is a stray read from a library made for alpha chains; its abundance is not meaningful. The J gene is TRBJ2-4, the V gene TRBV10-3; D tentatively reads TRBD1 or TRBD2 (6 bases each). Germline V gives CDR1 ENHRY, CDR2 SYGVKD. This CDR3 is 15 amino acids long. V shed 3 bases and J shed 2 bases, with 11 bases lying between them. CDR3 residues: CAISDGGQSKNIQYF. CDR3 DNA sequence: TGTGCCATCAGTGATGGGGGGCAGTCCAAAAACATTCAGTACTTC.

Sample share makes this clonotype medium-sized. This beta chain represents an off-target read in a library built for alpha chains; its size is of limited meaning. The genes are TRBV7-9 and TRBJ2-6; TRBD1 matches 9 bases. CDR1 is SEHNR and CDR2 is FQNEAQ in the germline V gene (reference sequence). The junction had 15 bases not matched to a gene; V was cut back by 5 bases and J by 4 bases. The CDR3 length is 19 residues. CDR3: CASSPWKGQGKSGANVLTF. As DNA, the CDR3 is TGTGCCAGCAGCCCCTGGAAAGGACAGGGGAAGTCCGGGGCCAACGTCCTGACTTTC.

In its sample, this clonotype is medium-sized. Being off target in a library aimed at alpha chains, this beta chain has a size of little meaning. This chain joins TRBV27 and TRBJ2-1; 9 bases align to TRBD2. The CDR3 has 14 amino acids. Germline values: CDR1 MNHEY, CDR2 SMNVEV (reference sequence). V trimming: 0 bases; J trimming: 9 bases; junction bases outside the gene matches: 3. This CDR3 reads CASSLSSGRGEQFF. The CDR3 coding sequence is TGTGCCAGCAGTTTATCTAGCGGGAGAGGTGAGCAGTTCTTC.

This clonotype was found many times. This beta chain is an off-target read within a library intended for alpha chains, so its frequency means little. The chain carries TRBV18 and TRBJ1-1; 8 positions agree with TRBD1. J gave up 2 bases and V 2 bases, and 7 bases lay outside the gene matches. Per germline, CDR1 KGHSH and CDR2 LQKENI. This CDR3 has 16 amino acids. The CDR3 coding sequence is TGTGCCAGCTCACCAGTAACAGGGGGTATCAACACTGAAGCTTTCTTT. Translated: CASSPVTGGINTEAFF.

This clonotype has a count of ten or more. In a library made to pick up alpha chains, this beta chain is a stray read with a size that means little. V usage is TRBV28 and J usage is TRBJ2-6; 7 nucleotides match TRBD1. With 4 bases clipped from V and 4 bases from J, the junction kept 4 bases outside the gene matches. The CDR3 runs to 15 residues. From germline, CDR1 is MDHEN and CDR2 SYDVKM. CDR3 in amino acids: CASSSQGSGANVLTF. The CDR3, as DNA: TGTGCCAGCAGTTCACAGGGGTCCGGGGCCAACGTCCTGACTTTC.

By proportion, this clonotype is medium-sized (0.01 to 0.1%). As an off-target read in a library built for alpha chains, this beta chain has a frequency of little significance. The V and J genes are TRBV7-2 and TRBJ1-1, with D possibly matching TRBD1 (5 bases). Trimming pared 10 bases from V and 0 bases from J, leaving 12 bases between. Per germline, CDR1 SGHTA and CDR2 FQGNSA. The CDR3 is 13 residues long. The CDR3 bases are TGTGCCACCAACGGGGGGGTGAACACTGAAGCTTTCTTT. It yields the protein CATNGGVNTEAFF.

By frequency in the sample, this clonotype is medium-sized (0.01 to 0.1%). The library was prepared for alpha chains; this beta chain is a stray read, so its frequency means little. The gene calls are TRBV23-1 and TRBJ2-7; TRBD1 matches 8 bases. TRBV23-1 is an ORF, with its function uncertain. Trimming at V came to 3 bases and at J to 6 bases, leaving 4 bases not matched to a gene. The CDR3 loop spans 13 amino acids. The CDR3 is CASSQDRAVEQYF. The CDR3 DNA follows: TGCGCCAGCAGTCAGGACAGGGCTGTCGAGCAGTACTTC.

This clonotype is medium-sized (0.01 to 0.1%) by share. This beta chain is a stray sequence in a library constructed for alpha chains; its clone size is not meaningful. This sequence joins TRBV9 and TRBJ2-3, with 9 bases identical to TRBD2. The ends lost 2 bases at V and 0 bases at J; junction bases unmatched: 4. Germline V gene lookup returns CDR1 SGDLS and CDR2 YYNGEE. The CDR3 contains 16 residues. The CDR3 loop reads CASSVISGGSTDTQYF. The CDR3 DNA sequence: TGTGCCAGCAGCGTGATTAGCGGGGGAAGCACAGATACGCAGTATTTT.

In this sample, this clonotype is medium-sized. Because the library targeted alpha chains, this beta chain is an off-target read whose size means little. The chain is built from TRBV7-9 and TRBJ2-3; perhaps TRBD2 as D (5 bases). The germline CDR1 and CDR2 sequences are SEHNR and FQNEAQ (reference sequence). V gave up 8 bases and J gave up 4 bases, with 10 bases separating them. The CDR3 has 12 residues. The CDR3 protein is CASGLAADTQYF. CDR3 DNA: TGTGCCAGCGGACTGGCTGCAGATACGCAGTATTTT.

This clonotype was observed at least ten times. With the library built for alpha chains, this beta chain is off target and its frequency is not meaningful. The chain couples TRBV7-2 to TRBJ1-1; D remains ambiguous. The CDR3 runs 17 residues. Germline V gives CDR1 SGHTA, CDR2 FQGNSA. V shed 3 bases and J shed 4 bases, with 21 bases lying between them. CDR3 sequence: CASSFALLRGAATEAFF. The CDR3, as DNA: TGTGCCAGCAGCTTCGCTCTTCTGAGAGGAGCGGCCACTGAAGCTTTCTTT.

A remark on this clonotype: This beta chain is a stray sequence in a library constructed for alpha chains; its clone size is not meaningful. The chain links TRBV20-1 to TRBJ1-1; D gene ambiguous. V was shortened by 1 base and J by 0 bases, with 6 bases between the two germline ends. This CDR3 comprises 13 residues. Germline lookup yields CDR1 DFQATT and CDR2 SNEGSKA (reference sequence). The CDR3 bases are TGCAGTGCTAGAGCACACCTGAACACTGAAGCTTTCTTT. Translated: CSARAHLNTEAFF.

This clonotype showed up many times. This beta chain came through as a stray read in a library set up for alpha chains, and its size says little. The chain recombines TRBV7-2 with TRBJ1-6, with no clear D. In germline, CDR1 is SGHTA, CDR2 FQGNSA. This CDR3 is built from 17 residues. Trimming removed 0 bases from V and 4 bases from J, with 13 bases in between. Here the CDR3 DNA reads TGTGCCAGCAGCTTAGCGCTAACAGCAGATTATAATTCACCCCTCCACTTT. This translates into CASSLALTADYNSPLHF.